The next 4 T cell receptor beta chains were all read from a single sample in a study of T cell responses to AZD1222 COVID-19 vaccine. Generated by immunoSEQ multiplex PCR, the TCRdb table keeps only in-frame clones and is missing some. The table has approximately 150,000 clones, 80% to 90% seen once. The source was peripheral blood, collected 28 days after the second dose of the MenACWY control vaccine. Receptors originate from an adult who received the MenACWY meningococcal vaccine as a control.

J is TRBJ1-6 and V is TRBV25-1; a weak D match, TRBD1 (5 bases). CDR1 is MGHDK, CDR2 SYGVNS, per germline. The V gene lost 3 bases and the J gene lost 15 bases, with 18 bases spanning the gap. The CDR3 covers 14 residues. As DNA, the CDR3 is TGTGCCAGCAGTGAGGACACCGCCCTTAGTGACCTCCACTTT. Residues: CASSEDTALSDLHF.

This clone was recorded once. The chain employs TRBV7-2 and TRBJ1-5; maybe TRBD1 (5 bases). Germline lookup yields CDR1 SGHTA and CDR2 FQGNSA. Trimming cost V 5 bases and J 4 bases, with 15 bases left between them. The CDR3 is 15 amino acids. CDR3 coding DNA: TGTGCCAGCAGCCCCCAGACAGCGCCTAATCAGCCCCAGCATTTT. It is translated as CASSPQTAPNQPQHF. Based on the CDR3 plus reference TRBV7-2 and TRBJ1-5, the full variable domain is GAGVSQSPSNKVTEKGKDVELRCDPISGHTALYWYRQSLGQGLEFLIYFQGNSAPDKSGLPSDRFSAERTGGSVSTLTIQRTQQEDSAVYLCASSPQTAPNQPQHFGDGTRLSIL.

The genes are TRBV9 and TRBJ2-4, with D perhaps TRBD2 (6 bases). The V end was cut by 3 bases, the J end by 0 bases, with 22 bases between. The CDR3 totals 19 residues. Germline V CDR1 and CDR2: SGDLS, YYNGEE. The CDR3 DNA reads TGTGCCAGCAGCGAGGCCCCCGGGCGGGACTCTCTAGCCAAAAACATTCAGTACTTC. It codes for CASSEAPGRDSLAKNIQYF.

The chain joins TRBV12-3 or TRBV12-4 to TRBJ2-5; D not certain. The germline V and J ends were trimmed by 6 bases and 3 bases, with 11 bases remaining between them. This CDR3 spans 13 amino acids. This chain's CDR3 is CASSFQWEETQYF. The DNA of the CDR3 is TGTGCCAGCAGCTTCCAGTGGGAAGAGACCCAGTACTTC.